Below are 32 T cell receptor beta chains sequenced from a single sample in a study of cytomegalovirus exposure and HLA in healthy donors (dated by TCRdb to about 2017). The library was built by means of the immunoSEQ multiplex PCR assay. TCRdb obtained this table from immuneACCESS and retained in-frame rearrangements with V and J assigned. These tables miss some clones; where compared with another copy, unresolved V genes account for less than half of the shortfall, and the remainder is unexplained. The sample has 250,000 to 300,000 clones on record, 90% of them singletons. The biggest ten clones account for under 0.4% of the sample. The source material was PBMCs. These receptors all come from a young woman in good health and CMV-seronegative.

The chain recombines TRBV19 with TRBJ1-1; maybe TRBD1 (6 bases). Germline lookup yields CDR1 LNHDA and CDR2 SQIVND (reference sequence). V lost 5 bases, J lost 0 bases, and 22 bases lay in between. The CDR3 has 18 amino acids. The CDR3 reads CASSLLGHSRGMNTEAFF. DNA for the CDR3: TGTGCCAGTAGTCTCCTGGGACACTCAAGGGGCATGAACACTGAAGCTTTCTTT.

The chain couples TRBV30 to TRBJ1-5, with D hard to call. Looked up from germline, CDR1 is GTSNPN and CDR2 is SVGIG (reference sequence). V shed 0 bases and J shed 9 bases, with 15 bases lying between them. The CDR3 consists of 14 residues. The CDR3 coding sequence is TGTGCCTGGAGTGTAACAGATAACCAGTCGCCCCAGCATTTT. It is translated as CAWSVTDNQSPQHF.

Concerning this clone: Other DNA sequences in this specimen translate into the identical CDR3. CDR3 protein: CASSYRGGTGELFF. In DNA form, the CDR3 reads TGTGCCAGCAGTTACCGGGGGGGGACCGGGGAGCTGTTTTTT. The gene calls are TRBV6-6 and TRBJ2-2; 8 bases fit TRBD2. V was clipped by 2 bases and J by 5 bases; unmatched bases: 1. There are 14 residues in the CDR3. The V gene's germline CDR1 is MNHNY and CDR2 SVGAGI (reference sequence).

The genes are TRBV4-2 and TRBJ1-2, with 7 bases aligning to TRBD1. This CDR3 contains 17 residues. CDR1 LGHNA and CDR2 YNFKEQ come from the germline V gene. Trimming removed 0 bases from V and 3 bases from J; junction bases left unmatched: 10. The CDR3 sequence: CASSQDQDRWNYYGYTF. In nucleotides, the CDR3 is TGTGCCAGCAGCCAAGATCAGGACAGGTGGAACTACTATGGCTACACCTTC.

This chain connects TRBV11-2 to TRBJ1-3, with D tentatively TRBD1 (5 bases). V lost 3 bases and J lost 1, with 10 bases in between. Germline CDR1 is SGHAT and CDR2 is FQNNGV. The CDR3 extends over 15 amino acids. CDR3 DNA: TGTGCCAGCAGCTTGTGGCAGGGTTCTGGAAACACCATATATTTT. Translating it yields CASSLWQGSGNTIYF.

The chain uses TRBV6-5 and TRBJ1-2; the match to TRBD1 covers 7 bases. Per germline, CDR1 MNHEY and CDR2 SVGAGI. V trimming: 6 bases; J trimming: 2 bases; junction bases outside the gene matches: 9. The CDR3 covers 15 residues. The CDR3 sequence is CASSWGDSLNYGYTF. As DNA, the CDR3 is TGTGCCAGCAGCTGGGGGGACAGCCTCAACTATGGCTACACCTTC.

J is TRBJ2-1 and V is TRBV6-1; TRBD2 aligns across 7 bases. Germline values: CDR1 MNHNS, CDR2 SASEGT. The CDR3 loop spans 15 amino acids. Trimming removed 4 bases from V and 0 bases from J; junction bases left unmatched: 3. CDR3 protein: CASSGDYSSYNEQFF. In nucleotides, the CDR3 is TGTGCCAGCAGTGGGGACTATAGCTCCTACAATGAGCAGTTCTTC.

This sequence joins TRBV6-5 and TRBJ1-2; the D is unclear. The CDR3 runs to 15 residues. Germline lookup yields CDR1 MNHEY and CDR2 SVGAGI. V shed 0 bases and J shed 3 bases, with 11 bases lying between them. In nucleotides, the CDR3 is TGTGCCAGCAGTTACTCCCCCCAGGCCCACTATGGCTACACCTTC. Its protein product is CASSYSPQAHYGYTF.

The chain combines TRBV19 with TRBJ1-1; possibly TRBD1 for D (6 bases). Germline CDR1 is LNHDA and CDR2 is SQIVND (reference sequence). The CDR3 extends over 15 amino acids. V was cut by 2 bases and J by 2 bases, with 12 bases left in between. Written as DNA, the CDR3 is TGTGCCAGTAGTATATCATGGGGGCACAACACTGAAGCTTTCTTT. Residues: CASSISWGHNTEAFF.

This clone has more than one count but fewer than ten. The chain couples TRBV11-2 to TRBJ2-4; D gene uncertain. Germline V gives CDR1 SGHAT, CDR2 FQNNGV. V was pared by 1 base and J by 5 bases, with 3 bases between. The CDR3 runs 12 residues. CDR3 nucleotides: TGTGCCAGCAGCTTAGGAGAAAACATTCAGTACTTC. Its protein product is CASSLGENIQYF.

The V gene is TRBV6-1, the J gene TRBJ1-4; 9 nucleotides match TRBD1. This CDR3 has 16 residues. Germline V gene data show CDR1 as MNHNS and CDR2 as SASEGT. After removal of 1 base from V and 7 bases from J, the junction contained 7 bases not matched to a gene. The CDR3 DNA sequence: TGTGCCAGCAGTGAAGGCTCCGGGACAGGGTTTGAAAAACTGTTTTTT. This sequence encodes CASSEGSGTGFEKLFF.

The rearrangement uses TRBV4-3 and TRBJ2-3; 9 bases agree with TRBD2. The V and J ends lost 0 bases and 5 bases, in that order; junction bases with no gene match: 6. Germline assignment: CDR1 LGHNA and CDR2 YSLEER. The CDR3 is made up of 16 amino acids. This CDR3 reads CASSQEGAGGQDTQYF. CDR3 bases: TGCGCCAGCAGCCAAGAAGGGGCGGGGGGGCAAGATACGCAGTATTTT.

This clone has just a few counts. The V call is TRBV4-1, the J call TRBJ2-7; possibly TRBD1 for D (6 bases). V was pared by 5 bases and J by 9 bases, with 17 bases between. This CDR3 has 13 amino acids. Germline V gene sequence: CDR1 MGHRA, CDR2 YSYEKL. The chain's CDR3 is CASSSSPGHTQYF. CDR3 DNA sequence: TGCGCCAGCAGCAGCAGCCCGGGACACACGCAGTACTTC.

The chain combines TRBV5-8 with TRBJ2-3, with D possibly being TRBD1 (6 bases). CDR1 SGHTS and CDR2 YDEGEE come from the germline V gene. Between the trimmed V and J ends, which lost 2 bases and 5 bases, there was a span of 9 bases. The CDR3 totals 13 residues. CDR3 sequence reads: CASSFGQQDTQYF. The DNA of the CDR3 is TGTGCCAGCAGCTTTGGACAGCAAGATACGCAGTATTTT.

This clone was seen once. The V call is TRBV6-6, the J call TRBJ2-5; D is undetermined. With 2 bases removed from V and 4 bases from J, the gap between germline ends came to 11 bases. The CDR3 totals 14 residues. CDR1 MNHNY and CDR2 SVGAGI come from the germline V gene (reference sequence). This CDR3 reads CASSYPPGGETQYF. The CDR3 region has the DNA TGTGCCAGCAGTTACCCCCCGGGTGGAGAGACCCAGTACTTC.

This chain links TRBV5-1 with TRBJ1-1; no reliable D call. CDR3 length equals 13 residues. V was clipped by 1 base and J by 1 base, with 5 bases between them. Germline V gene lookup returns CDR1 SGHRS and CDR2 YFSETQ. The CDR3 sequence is CASSLTPNTEAFF. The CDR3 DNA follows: TGCGCCAGCAGCTTGACACCGAACACTGAAGCTTTCTTT.

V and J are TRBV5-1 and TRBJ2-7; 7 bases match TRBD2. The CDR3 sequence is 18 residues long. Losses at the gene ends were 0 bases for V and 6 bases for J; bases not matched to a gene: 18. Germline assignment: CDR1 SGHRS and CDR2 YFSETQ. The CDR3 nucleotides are TGCGCCAGCAGCTTGGTAGGGTGGCGCGCGCGGTCGGGGGGCGAGCAGTACGTC. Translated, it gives CASSLVGWRARSGGEQYV.

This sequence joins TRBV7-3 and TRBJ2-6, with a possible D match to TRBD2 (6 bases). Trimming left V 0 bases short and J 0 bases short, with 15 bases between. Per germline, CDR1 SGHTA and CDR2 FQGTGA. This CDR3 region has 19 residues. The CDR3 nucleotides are TGTGCCAGCAGCTTAACGGAGGGAGACGTCGCCTCTGGGGCCAACGTCCTGACTTTC. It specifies CASSLTEGDVASGANVLTF.

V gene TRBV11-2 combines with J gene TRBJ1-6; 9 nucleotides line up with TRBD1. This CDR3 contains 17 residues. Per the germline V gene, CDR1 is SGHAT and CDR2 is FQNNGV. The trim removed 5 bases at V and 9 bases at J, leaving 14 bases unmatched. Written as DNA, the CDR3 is TGTGCCAGCAGCGGCACACAGGGGGCCCTACGGGGTTCACCCCTCCACTTT. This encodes CASSGTQGALRGSPLHF.

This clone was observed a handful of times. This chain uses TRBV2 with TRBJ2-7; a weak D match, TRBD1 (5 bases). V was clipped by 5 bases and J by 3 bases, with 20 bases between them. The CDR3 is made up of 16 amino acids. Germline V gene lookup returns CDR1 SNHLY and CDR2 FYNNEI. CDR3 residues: CASSPMMVAGNYEQYV. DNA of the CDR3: TGTGCCAGCAGTCCGATGATGGTGGCAGGGAACTACGAGCAGTACGTC.

CDR3 nucleotides: TGTGCCAGCAGCCGAGGGGCTGGCGGGGGGGCCGCCGCCGAGCAGTACGTC. Translating gives CASSRGAGGGAAAEQYV. The chain employs TRBV7-8 and TRBJ2-7; 9 positions agree with TRBD2. The CDR3 runs to 17 residues. J lost 6 bases, V lost 5 bases, and 17 bases had no gene match. Germline-derived CDR1 and CDR2 are SGHVS and FQNEAQ.

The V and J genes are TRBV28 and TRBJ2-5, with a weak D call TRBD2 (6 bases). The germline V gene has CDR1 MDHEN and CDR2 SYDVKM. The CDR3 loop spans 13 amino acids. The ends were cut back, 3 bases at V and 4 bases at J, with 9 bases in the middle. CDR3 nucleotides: TGTGCCAGCAGTTTCTTGGGGGGAGAGACCCAGTACTTC. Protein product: CASSFLGGETQYF.

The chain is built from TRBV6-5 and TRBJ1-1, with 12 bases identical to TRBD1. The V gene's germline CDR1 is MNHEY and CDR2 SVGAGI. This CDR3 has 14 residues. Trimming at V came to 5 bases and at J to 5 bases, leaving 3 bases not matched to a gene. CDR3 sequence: CASSRGQGATEAFF. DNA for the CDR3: TGTGCCAGCAGTCGGGGACAGGGGGCAACTGAAGCTTTCTTT.

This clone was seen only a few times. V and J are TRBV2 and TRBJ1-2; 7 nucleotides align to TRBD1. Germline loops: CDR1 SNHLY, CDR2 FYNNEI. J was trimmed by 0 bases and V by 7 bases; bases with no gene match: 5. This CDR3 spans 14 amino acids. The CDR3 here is CASMGQLANYGYTF. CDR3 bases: TGTGCCAGCATGGGACAGCTTGCTAACTATGGCTACACCTTC. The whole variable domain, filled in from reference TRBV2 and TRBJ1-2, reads EPEVTQTPSHQVTQMGQEVILRCVPISNHLYFYWYRQILGQKVEFLVSFYNNEISEKSEIFDDQFSVERPDGSNFTLKIRSTKLEDSAMYFCASMGQLANYGYTFGSGTRLTVV.

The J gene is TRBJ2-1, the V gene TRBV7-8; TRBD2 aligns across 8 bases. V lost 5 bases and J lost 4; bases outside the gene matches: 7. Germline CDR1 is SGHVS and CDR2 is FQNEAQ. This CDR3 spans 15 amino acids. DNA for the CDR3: TGTGCCAGCAGCCTCAGCGGGGGAAATTACAATGAGCAGTTCTTC. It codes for CASSLSGGNYNEQFF. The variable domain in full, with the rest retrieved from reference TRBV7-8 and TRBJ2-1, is GAGVSQSPRYKVAKRGQDVALRCDPISGHVSLFWYQQALGQGPEFLTYFQNEAQLDKSGLPSDRFFAERPEGSVSTLKIQRTQQEDSAVYLCASSLSGGNYNEQFFGPGTRLTVL.

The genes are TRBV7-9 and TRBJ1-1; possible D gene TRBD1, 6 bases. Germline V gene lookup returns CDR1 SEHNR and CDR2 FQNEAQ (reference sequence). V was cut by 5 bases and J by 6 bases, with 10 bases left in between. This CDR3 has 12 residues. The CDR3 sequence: CASSGYRAEAFF. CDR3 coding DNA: TGTGCCAGCAGCGGATACAGGGCTGAAGCTTTCTTT.

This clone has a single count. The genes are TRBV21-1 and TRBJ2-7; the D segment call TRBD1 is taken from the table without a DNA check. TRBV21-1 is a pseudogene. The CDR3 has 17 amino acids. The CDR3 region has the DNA TGTGCCAGCAGCTCAAAGTGGAGTCGGACACGTCCCTACGAGCAGTACGTC. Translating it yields CASSSKWSRTRPYEQYV.

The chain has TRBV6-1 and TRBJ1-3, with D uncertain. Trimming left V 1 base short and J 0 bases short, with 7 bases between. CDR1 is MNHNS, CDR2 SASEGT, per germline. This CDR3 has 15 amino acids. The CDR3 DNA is TGTGCCAGCAGTGAAGACGTCAGCTCTGGAAACACCATATATTTT. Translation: CASSEDVSSGNTIYF.

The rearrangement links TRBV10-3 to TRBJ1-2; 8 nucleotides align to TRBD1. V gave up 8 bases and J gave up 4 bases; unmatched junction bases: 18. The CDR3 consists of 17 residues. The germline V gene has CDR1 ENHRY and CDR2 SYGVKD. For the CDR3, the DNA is TGTGCCATCTTCTCCAAGTCCCTCTCTACAGGGGGCTATGGCTACACCTTC. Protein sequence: CAIFSKSLSTGGYGYTF.

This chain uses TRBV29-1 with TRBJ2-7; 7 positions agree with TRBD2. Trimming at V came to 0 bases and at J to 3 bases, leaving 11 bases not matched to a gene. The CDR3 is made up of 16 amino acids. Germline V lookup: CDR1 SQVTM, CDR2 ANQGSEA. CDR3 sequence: CSVEDCGRGQFYEQYV. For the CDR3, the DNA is TGCAGCGTTGAAGATTGCGGGAGAGGGCAGTTCTACGAGCAGTACGTC.

CDR3 residues: CASSLGVGAIYSNQPQHF. In DNA, the CDR3 is TGTGCCAGTAGTCTGGGTGTAGGGGCCATTTATAGCAATCAGCCCCAGCATTTT. This chain links TRBV19 with TRBJ1-5; weak D call: TRBD1 (5 bases). V lost 5 bases, J lost 0 bases, and 20 bases lay in between. The germline V gene encodes CDR1 LNHDA and CDR2 SQIVND (reference sequence). The CDR3 contains 18 residues.

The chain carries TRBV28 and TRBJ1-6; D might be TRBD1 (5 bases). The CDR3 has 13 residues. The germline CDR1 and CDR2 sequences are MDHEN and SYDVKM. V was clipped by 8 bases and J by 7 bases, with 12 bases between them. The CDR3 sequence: CASQTGGNSPLHF. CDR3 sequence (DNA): TGTGCCAGCCAGACGGGGGGAAATTCACCCCTCCACTTT.